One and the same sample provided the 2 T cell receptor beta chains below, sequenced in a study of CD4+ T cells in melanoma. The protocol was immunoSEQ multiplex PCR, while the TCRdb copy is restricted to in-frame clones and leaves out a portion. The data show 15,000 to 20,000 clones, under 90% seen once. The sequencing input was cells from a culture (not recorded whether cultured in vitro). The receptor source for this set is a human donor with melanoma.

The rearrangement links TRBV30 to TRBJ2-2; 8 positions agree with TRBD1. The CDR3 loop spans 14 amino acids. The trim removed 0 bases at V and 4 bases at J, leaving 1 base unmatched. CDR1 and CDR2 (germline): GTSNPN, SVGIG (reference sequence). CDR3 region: CAWSVQGVTGELFF. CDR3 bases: TGTGCCTGGAGTGTACAGGGGGTCACCGGGGAGCTGTTTTTT. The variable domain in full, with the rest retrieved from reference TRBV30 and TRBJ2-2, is SQTIHQWPATLVQPVGSPLSLECTVEGTSNPNLYWYRQAAGRGLQLLFYSVGIGQISSEVPQNLSASRPQDRQFILSSKKLLLSDSGFYLCAWSVQGVTGELFFGEGSRLTVL.

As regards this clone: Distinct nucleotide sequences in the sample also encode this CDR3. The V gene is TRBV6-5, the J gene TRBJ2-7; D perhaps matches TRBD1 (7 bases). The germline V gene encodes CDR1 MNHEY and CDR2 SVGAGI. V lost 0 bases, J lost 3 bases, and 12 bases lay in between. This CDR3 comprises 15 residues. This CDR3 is CASSYSPQGGYEQYF. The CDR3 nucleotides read TGTGCCAGCAGTTACTCGCCCCAGGGGGGCTACGAGCAGTACTTC.